Listed below are T cell receptor beta chains from one sample, sequenced in a study of technical replicates of blood from a few donors. Assay: immunoSEQ multiplex PCR; the TCRdb copy retains only in-frame clones and omits some. The table lists fewer than 110,000 clones, around 96% of them singletons. Sample: T cells isolated from PBMCs. The receptor source for this set is a human donor in good health. Both conserved end residues are part of each CDR3. A D gene is named only where the DNA matches it firmly. Not every row has a clone size; where given, it reads once, few, many or a size class.

size	length	V	J	D	CDR3	DNA
-	11	TRBV2	TRBJ2-1	TRBD2	CASSLSGEQFF	TGTGCCAGCAGTCTTAGCGGGGAGCAGTTCTTC
-	16	TRBV7-2	TRBJ1-4	TRBD1	CASSFGRGLSNEKLFF	TGTGCCAGCAGCTTCGGCAGGGGGTTGTCTAATGAAAAACTGTTTTTT
-	13	TRBV29-1	TRBJ2-2	TRBD2	CSGLAANTGELFF	TGCAGTGGACTAGCGGCGAACACCGGGGAGCTGTTTTTT
-	15	TRBV7-8	TRBJ1-4	TRBD1	CASRFTGATDEKLFF	TGTGCCAGCAGATTTACAGGGGCGACTGATGAAAAACTGTTTTTT
-	16	TRBV28	TRBJ1-1	-	CASSVPSGAWNTEAFF	TGTGCCAGCAGTGTGCCTTCGGGAGCTTGGAACACTGAAGCTTTCTTT
-	14	TRBV7-6	TRBJ1-6	-	CASSSLTGTSPLHF	TGTGCCAGCAGCTCACTGACAGGCACCTCACCCCTCCACTTT
-	16	TRBV28	TRBJ1-1	TRBD1	CASSYGTGFVNTEAFF	TGTGCCAGCAGCTACGGGACAGGGTTTGTGAACACTGAAGCTTTCTTT
-	15	TRBV5-1	TRBJ2-5	-	CASSPGWGDQETQYF	TGCGCCAGCAGCCCCGGGTGGGGGGACCAAGAGACCCAGTACTTC
-	14	TRBV5-4	TRBJ2-7	TRBD2	CASSLEAGPLEQYF	TGTGCCAGCAGCTTGGAAGCGGGACCCCTCGAGCAGTACTTC
-	13	TRBV5-5	TRBJ1-1	-	CASSHTPNTEAFF	TGTGCCAGCAGCCATACACCGAACACTGAAGCTTTCTTT
once	15	TRBV5-1	TRBJ2-1	TRBD1	CASSQGQGAYNEQFF	TGCGCCAGCAGCCAGGGACAGGGCGCCTACAATGAGCAGTTCTTC
-	14	TRBV19	TRBJ1-1	TRBD1	CASSIRQGKPEAFF	TGTGCCAGTAGTATTAGACAGGGGAAGCCTGAAGCTTTCTTT
once	15	TRBV9	TRBJ2-1	-	CASSPTSISYNEQFF	TGTGCCAGCAGCCCCACCTCTATTTCCTACAATGAGCAGTTCTTC
once	15	TRBV4-2	TRBJ2-5	-	CASSPKGGLQETQYF	TGTGCCAGCAGCCCCAAGGGGGGGTTACAAGAGACCCAGTACTTC
once	15	TRBV9	TRBJ1-1	TRBD1	CASSVRQGGDTEAFF	TGTGCCAGCAGCGTCAGACAGGGAGGAGACACTGAAGCTTTCTTT
-	18	TRBV9	TRBJ2-5	-	CASSMRHGSPRIEETQYF	TGTGCCAGCAGCATGAGACACGGAAGCCCTCGAATTGAAGAGACCCAGTACTTC
-	16	TRBV7-6	TRBJ2-5	TRBD2	CASSLRLAGGRETQYF	TGTGCCAGCAGCTTAAGGCTAGCGGGGGGGCGAGAGACCCAGTACTTC
-	15	TRBV7-8	TRBJ1-5	-	CASSLYSDSNQPQHF	TGTGCCAGCAGCTTATACAGTGATAGCAATCAGCCCCAGCATTTT
-	16	TRBV6-5	TRBJ2-1	TRBD2	CASSYSSGEGRNEQFF	TGTGCCAGCAGTTACTCCTCGGGGGAGGGCCGGAATGAGCAGTTCTTC
-	14	TRBV30	TRBJ2-7	-	CAWSSPDSSYEQYF	TGTGCCTGGAGTTCCCCGGACAGCTCCTACGAGCAGTACTTC
-	19	TRBV10-3	TRBJ2-1	TRBD2	CAISDPVGVERERYNEQFF	TGTGCCATCAGTGACCCAGTCGGCGTCGAGCGGGAGCGATACAATGAGCAGTTCTTC
-	14	TRBV11-3	TRBJ1-1	-	CASSFRTANTEAFF	TGTGCCAGCAGCTTTCGGACTGCTAACACTGAAGCTTTCTTT
-	15	TRBV4-1	TRBJ1-1	-	CASRYPGKPNTEAFF	TGCGCCAGCAGATATCCGGGAAAACCGAACACTGAAGCTTTCTTT
-	13	TRBV27	TRBJ2-1	-	CASSRETRGEQFF	TGTGCCAGCAGTAGAGAAACTCGGGGTGAGCAGTTCTTC
-	14	TRBV9	TRBJ2-3	TRBD1	CASSGTGDTDTQYF	TGTGCCAGCAGCGGGACAGGGGACACAGATACGCAGTATTTT
-	13	TRBV18	TRBJ1-1	-	CASSPSRDTEAFF	TGTGCCAGCTCACCGAGCAGGGACACTGAAGCTTTCTTT
once	14	TRBV11-3	TRBJ2-2	TRBD1	CASSSYRGTGELFF	TGTGCCAGCAGCTCGTACAGGGGAACCGGGGAGCTGTTTTTT
-	15	TRBV4-1	TRBJ2-1	TRBD2	CASSQGLAGENEQFF	TGCGCCAGCAGCCAAGGACTAGCGGGGGAAAATGAGCAGTTCTTC
-	16	TRBV28	TRBJ2-2	-	CASSHPRWGEPGELFF	TGTGCCAGCAGTCACCCTCGGTGGGGCGAACCCGGGGAGCTGTTTTTT
-	15	TRBV11-3	TRBJ2-5	TRBD2	CASSFSGLDGETQYF	TGTGCCAGCAGCTTCAGCGGACTAGATGGTGAGACCCAGTACTTC
-	15	TRBV5-5	TRBJ1-2	-	CASSIRQWANYGYTF	TGTGCCAGCAGCATTCGACAGTGGGCTAACTATGGCTACACCTTC